This TCR beta chain was sequenced in a study of cytomegalovirus exposure and HLA in healthy donors. The CDR3 covers 16 residues. Germline V gene sequence: CDR1 SNHLY, CDR2 FYNNEI. Whole-study findings and limits: When analyzed later, a missense DCLRE1C variant was found to be linked to TCR beta V- and J-gene trimming. The study assumed roughly uniform donor sequencing depth for presence/absence analyses.

The PCR employed 60 Vbeta primers together with 13 Jbeta primers. Repertoires were generated with immunoSEQ multiplex PCR, while TCRdb's copy carries only in-frame clones and drops some. Seen here are around 100,000 clones, around three quarters observed once, and the top ten hold about a tenth. In its sample, this clone was seen once. Its antigen is currently unknown. This chain links TRBV2 with TRBJ2-5, with 9 bases that match TRBD2. TRBJ2-7 explains the end of the DNA better; the J call may be wrong. The receptor was derived from a young woman in good health and CMV-seropositive. Input material: PBMCs. The chain's CDR3 is CASSVISGGLLYEQYF. The CDR3 DNA reads as TGTGCCAGCAGTGTGATTAGCGGGGGCCTTCTCTACGAGCAGTACTTC.